This T cell receptor beta chain was retrieved from a study of cytomegalovirus exposure and HLA in healthy donors. Study details: Earlier findings included approximately 120 million unique TCR beta sequences obtained from around 180 million T cells.

PCR involved 60 Vbeta and 13 Jbeta primers. Sequencing was performed with immunoSEQ multiplex PCR; in TCRdb, only in-frame clones are kept and a portion is missing. The data show approximately 74,000 clones, around 80% seen once. On this clone itself: Its matching antigen is unknown.

This CDR3 is built from 13 residues. The V end was cut by 0 bases, the J end by 5 bases, with 6 bases between. Germline V gene sequence: CDR1 SEHNR, CDR2 FQNEAQ (reference sequence). Findings of the study overall: A later analysis linked fewer than 20,000 TCR beta sequences to HLA alleles at 0.05 false discovery rate. Some V segments, including TRBV6-2 and TRBV6-3, were excluded as indistinguishable. It is likely that the observed cluster of highly shared sequence variants was a sequencing artifact.

Source material: PBMCs. The receptor was isolated from a man aged 35-49 years in good health and CMV-seronegative. The chain has TRBV7-9 and TRBJ2-3; a possible D gene is TRBD2 (6 bases). For the CDR3, the DNA is TGTGCCAGCAGCTTAGCCGGGGGAGATACGCAGTATTTT. Translating it yields CASSLAGGDTQYF.